Presented here are 18 T cell receptor beta chains from one specimen sequenced in a study of shared clonotypes between healthy human individuals (dated by TCRdb to 2018 to 2020). The protocol used for the library was the immunoSEQ multiplex PCR assay. TCRdb holds this immuneACCESS table with in-frame rearrangements only. Some clones are missing; in checked studies, unresolved V genes explain under half, and the rest has no known cause. The sample table contains about 2 million clones; only one count was recorded for approximately 95% of them. Together, the top ten hold around 1% of the sample. CD8 naive samples were obtained by positive selection for CCR7 among CD45RO-negative cells, yielding a CD45RA+CCR7+ population from which TemRA cells were excluded. Sequencing input: naive CD8+ T cells sorted from blood. The sample's cell subset or site label, in plain terms: CD45RA+CCR7+. The receptors derive from a man between 18 and 29 years old in good health.

The chain has TRBV11-3 and TRBJ2-7; D ambiguous. CDR1 and CDR2 (germline): SGHNT, YENEEA. The CDR3 has 14 residues. Trimming removed 4 bases from V and 3 bases from J, with 13 bases in between. CDR3 in amino acids: CASSSRTDDYEQYF. The CDR3 DNA reads TGTGCCAGCAGCTCGCGGACCGACGACTACGAGCAGTACTTC.

V is TRBV7-8 and J is TRBJ2-1, with 10 bases fitting TRBD2. With 2 bases clipped from V and 10 bases from J, the junction kept 5 bases outside the gene matches. CDR1 is SGHVS and CDR2 is FQNEAQ in the germline V gene. CDR3 length: 14 residues. This CDR3 is CASSLPMTSGEQFF. CDR3 DNA: TGTGCCAGCAGCTTACCAATGACTAGCGGGGAGCAGTTCTTC.

V is TRBV5-1 and J is TRBJ2-3, with 10 bases that match TRBD1. Trimming at V came to 4 bases and at J to 0 bases, leaving 2 bases not matched to a gene. The CDR3 has 15 residues. Germline CDR1 and CDR2: SGHRS and YFSETQ. The CDR3 here is CASSGGQGSTDTQYF. In DNA, the CDR3 is TGCGCCAGCAGCGGGGGACAGGGGAGCACAGATACGCAGTATTTT.

The V gene is TRBV5-1, the J gene TRBJ1-2; a weak D match, TRBD1 (6 bases). The CDR3 extends over 14 amino acids. CDR1 is SGHRS, CDR2 YFSETQ, per germline. Trimming left V 6 bases short and J 6 bases short, with 18 bases between. The CDR3 region has the DNA TGCGCCAGCACCTGGAGCAGGGGAATTGATGGCTACACCTTC. Translation: CASTWSRGIDGYTF. Using reference TRBV5-1 and TRBJ1-2 for the parts outside the CDR3, the full variable domain is KAGVTQTPRYLIKTRGQQVTLSCSPISGHRSVSWYQQTPGQGLQFLFEYFSETQRNKGNFPGRFSGRQFSNSRSEMNVSTLELGDSALYLCASTWSRGIDGYTFGSGTRLTVV.

This clone was counted a single time. This rearrangement joins TRBV9 to TRBJ2-3; D may be TRBD1 or TRBD2 (5 bases each). CDR1 is SGDLS and CDR2 is YYNGEE in the germline V gene. Trimming removed 4 bases from V and 1 base from J, with 16 bases in between. This CDR3 has 16 amino acids. The DNA of the CDR3 is TGTGCCAGCAGCCCTGGGACCAATCTACGCACAGATACGCAGTATTTT. Amino acids: CASSPGTNLRTDTQYF. The entire variable domain, with the rest obtained from reference TRBV9 and TRBJ2-3, is as follows: DSGVTQTPKHLITATGQRVTLRCSPRSGDLSVYWYQQSLDQGLQFLIQYYNGEERAKGNILERFSAQQFPDLHSELNLSSLELGDSALYFCASSPGTNLRTDTQYFGPGTRLTVL.

The chain recombines TRBV28 with TRBJ1-2; a possible D gene is TRBD1 (6 bases). V lost 7 bases and J lost 7, with 28 bases in between. CDR1 is MDHEN, CDR2 SYDVKM, per germline. The CDR3 has 17 amino acids. The CDR3 coding sequence is TGTGCCAGCATCCATTATGACCAGGAAAGACAGGAGCTTGGCTACACCTTC. Amino acid sequence: CASIHYDQERQELGYTF.

This chain joins TRBV30 and TRBJ2-1; the D is unclear. This CDR3 is 12 amino acids long. Germline loops: CDR1 GTSNPN, CDR2 SVGIG (reference sequence). V lost 2 bases, J lost 7 bases, and 9 bases lay in between. For the CDR3, the DNA is TGTGCCTGGAGTCATAATACGAATGAGCAGTTCTTC. It yields the protein CAWSHNTNEQFF.

The chain combines TRBV7-2 with TRBJ1-6, with 7 bases identical to TRBD1. The CDR3 spans 16 residues. Trimming took 3 bases from V and 9 from J; bases not matched to a gene: 11. Germline CDR1 SGHTA, CDR2 FQGNSA. In nucleotides, the CDR3 is TGTGCCAGCAGCTTGTCCGGGACAGCCTCTAGTTCACCCCTCCACTTT. This gives the protein CASSLSGTASSSPLHF.

The chain recombines TRBV4-1 with TRBJ2-1; a possible D gene is TRBD2 (5 bases). V dropped 1 base and J dropped 0 bases, with 10 bases sitting between them. CDR3 length: 16 amino acids. Germline V CDR1 and CDR2: MGHRA, YSYEKL. This CDR3 is CASSQGEMYSYNEQFF. The CDR3 region has the DNA TGCGCCAGCAGCCAAGGGGAGATGTACTCCTACAATGAGCAGTTCTTC.

The rearrangement uses TRBV6-1 and TRBJ1-2; D is possibly TRBD1 (6 bases). CDR1 is MNHNS and CDR2 is SASEGT in the germline V gene. V lost 0 bases, J lost 3 bases, and 8 bases lay in between. The CDR3 length is 14 residues. The DNA for the CDR3 is TGTGCCAGCAGTGAAGCGTGGACAGACTATGGCTACACCTTC. It specifies CASSEAWTDYGYTF.

This clone occurred once. V is TRBV13 and J is TRBJ2-7; 7 bases map to TRBD2. Germline CDR1 and CDR2: PRHDT and FYEKMQ (reference sequence). The CDR3 extends over 17 amino acids. V trimming: 5 bases; J trimming: 0 bases; junction bases outside the gene matches: 13. The CDR3 DNA is TGTGCCAGCAGCATACAAGGGGAGGGCCGACCCTCCTACGAGCAGTACTTC. It specifies CASSIQGEGRPSYEQYF.

The chain has TRBV7-8 and TRBJ2-3; D is perhaps TRBD2 (5 bases). Trimming pared 2 bases from V and 6 bases from J, leaving 27 bases between. Germline V gene data show CDR1 as SGHVS and CDR2 as FQNEAQ. This CDR3 is built from 19 residues. CDR3 nucleotides: TGTGCCAGCAGCTTATCTCTAGGCGGGCCGTCTAGTGTAATGGATACGCAGTATTTT. Encoded protein: CASSLSLGGPSSVMDTQYF.

The gene calls are TRBV9 and TRBJ2-7, with D perhaps being TRBD1 or TRBD2 (5 bases each). From germline, CDR1 is SGDLS and CDR2 YYNGEE. The V end was cut by 0 bases, the J end by 2 bases, with 12 bases between. The CDR3 contains 15 residues. In DNA form, the CDR3 reads TGTGCCAGCAGCGTAGGTCAGGGACGAACCTACGAGCAGTACTTC. It is translated as CASSVGQGRTYEQYF.

The sample holds one count of this clone. V usage is TRBV7-9 and J usage is TRBJ2-6; D possibly matches TRBD1 or TRBD2 (5 bases each). Germline CDR1 SEHNR, CDR2 FQNEAQ (reference sequence). The germline V and J ends were trimmed by 1 base and 2 bases, with 9 bases remaining between them. This CDR3 comprises 16 residues. The CDR3 loop is CASSLVLGAGANVLTF. The DNA for the CDR3 is TGTGCCAGCAGCTTAGTGCTGGGGGCTGGGGCCAACGTCCTGACTTTC.

The chain links TRBV29-1 to TRBJ2-1, with 7 bases aligning to TRBD2. The germline gives CDR1 SQVTM, CDR2 ANQGSEA. V shed 2 bases, J shed 6 bases, and the junction held 10 bases outside the gene matches. This CDR3 comprises 15 residues. In DNA, the CDR3 is TGCAGCGTTGAATGGCGGGAGATAGAGGGCAATGAGCAGTTCTTC. Translation gives CSVEWREIEGNEQFF.

V and J are TRBV6-6 and TRBJ1-3; D is undetermined. V shed 4 bases and J shed 0 bases, with 10 bases lying between them. Germline lookup yields CDR1 MNHNY and CDR2 SVGAGI (reference sequence). This CDR3 is built from 15 residues. The CDR3 spells CASSLGPSSGNTIYF. For the CDR3, the DNA is TGTGCCAGCAGTTTAGGACCGTCCTCTGGAAACACCATATATTTT.

The chain is built from TRBV11-2 and TRBJ2-5; a weak D match, TRBD2 (6 bases). Trimming removed 2 bases from V and 1 base from J, with 20 bases in between. CDR1 is SGHAT and CDR2 is FQNNGV in the germline V gene. The CDR3 contains 18 residues. The CDR3 loop is CASSLKGGAVPFQETQYF. CDR3 bases: TGTGCCAGCAGCTTAAAGGGCGGGGCTGTCCCTTTCCAAGAGACCCAGTACTTC.

The chain combines TRBV2 with TRBJ2-7; unclear D gene. The CDR3 length is 13 residues. Germline-derived CDR1 and CDR2 are SNHLY and FYNNEI. V was cut by 5 bases and J by 2 bases, with 10 bases left in between. The CDR3, as DNA: TGTGCCAGCAGTTTCACCGAGACCTACGAGCAGTACTTC. Translation: CASSFTETYEQYF.